This T cell receptor (beta chain) was recovered during a study of human T cells and chemical hapten exposure. Documented time point: pre-sensitization, week 0. Treatment given: therapeutic diphenylcyclopropenone sensitization with weekly scalp DPC. This clonotype was observed a handful of times. One entry per CDR3 protein, called by TCRdb with MiXCR from the RACE reads. In the table there are about 380,000 distinct CDR3 sequences, around 5.5% of which are singletons. Material: whole blood, obtained in connection with sensitization to the hapten diphenylcyclopropenone (DPC). The TCR originated in a woman aged 50 to 60 with alopecia areata. Some clones in this sample may be carry-over from other donors' samples.

CDR3 nucleotides: TGCGCCAGCAGCCAAGATCCCACAGGGCCCACTGAAGCTTTCTTT. Translating it yields CASSQDPTGPTEAFF. The rearrangement uses TRBV4-3 and TRBJ1-1; possible D gene TRBD1, 6 bases. The CDR3 length is 15 residues. Germline V lookup: CDR1 LGHNA, CDR2 YSLEER. V shed 0 bases and J shed 4 bases, with 12 bases lying between them.